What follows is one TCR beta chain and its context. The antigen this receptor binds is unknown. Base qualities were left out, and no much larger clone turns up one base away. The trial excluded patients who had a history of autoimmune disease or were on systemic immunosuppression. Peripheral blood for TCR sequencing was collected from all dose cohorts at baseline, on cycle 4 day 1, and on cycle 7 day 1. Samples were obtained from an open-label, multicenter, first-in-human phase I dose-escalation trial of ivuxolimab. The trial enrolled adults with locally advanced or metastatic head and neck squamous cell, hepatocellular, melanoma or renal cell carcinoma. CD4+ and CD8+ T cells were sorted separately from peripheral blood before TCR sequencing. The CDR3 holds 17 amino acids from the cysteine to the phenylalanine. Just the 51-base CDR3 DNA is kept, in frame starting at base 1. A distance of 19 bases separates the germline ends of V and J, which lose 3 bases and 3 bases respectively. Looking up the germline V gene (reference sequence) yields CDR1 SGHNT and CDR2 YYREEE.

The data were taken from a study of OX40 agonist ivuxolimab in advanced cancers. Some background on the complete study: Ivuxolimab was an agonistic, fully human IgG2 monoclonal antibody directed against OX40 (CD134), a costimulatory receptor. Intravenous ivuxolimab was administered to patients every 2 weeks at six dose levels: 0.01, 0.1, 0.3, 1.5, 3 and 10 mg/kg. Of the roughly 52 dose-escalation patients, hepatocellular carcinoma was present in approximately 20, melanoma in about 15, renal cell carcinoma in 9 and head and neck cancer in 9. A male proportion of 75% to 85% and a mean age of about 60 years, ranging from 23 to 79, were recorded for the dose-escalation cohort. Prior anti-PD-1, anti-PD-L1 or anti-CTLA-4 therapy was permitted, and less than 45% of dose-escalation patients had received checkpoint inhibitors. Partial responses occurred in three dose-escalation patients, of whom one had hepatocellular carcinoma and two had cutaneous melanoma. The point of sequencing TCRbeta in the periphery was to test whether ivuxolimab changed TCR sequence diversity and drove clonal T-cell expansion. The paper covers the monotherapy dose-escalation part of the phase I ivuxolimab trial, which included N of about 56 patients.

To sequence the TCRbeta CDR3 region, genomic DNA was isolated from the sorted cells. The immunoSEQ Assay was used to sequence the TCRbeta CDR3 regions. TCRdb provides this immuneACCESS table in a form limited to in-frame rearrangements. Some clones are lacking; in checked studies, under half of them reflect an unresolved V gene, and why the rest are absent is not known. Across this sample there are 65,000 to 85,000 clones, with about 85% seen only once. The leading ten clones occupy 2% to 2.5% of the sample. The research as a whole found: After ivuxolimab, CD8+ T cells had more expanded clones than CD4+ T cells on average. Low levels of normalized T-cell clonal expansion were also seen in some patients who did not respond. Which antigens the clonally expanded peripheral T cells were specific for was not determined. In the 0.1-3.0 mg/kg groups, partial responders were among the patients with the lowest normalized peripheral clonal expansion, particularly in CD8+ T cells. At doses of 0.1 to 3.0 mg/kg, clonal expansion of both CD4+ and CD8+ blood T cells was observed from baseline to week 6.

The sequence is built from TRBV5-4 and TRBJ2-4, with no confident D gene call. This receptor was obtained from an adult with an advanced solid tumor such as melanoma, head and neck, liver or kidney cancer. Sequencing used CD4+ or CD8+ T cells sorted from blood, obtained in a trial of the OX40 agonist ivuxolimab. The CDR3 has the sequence CASSYGWSRVGKNIQYF. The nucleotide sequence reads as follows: TGTGCCAGCAGCTACGGTTGGTCCCGGGTGGGCAAAAACATTCAGTACTTC.